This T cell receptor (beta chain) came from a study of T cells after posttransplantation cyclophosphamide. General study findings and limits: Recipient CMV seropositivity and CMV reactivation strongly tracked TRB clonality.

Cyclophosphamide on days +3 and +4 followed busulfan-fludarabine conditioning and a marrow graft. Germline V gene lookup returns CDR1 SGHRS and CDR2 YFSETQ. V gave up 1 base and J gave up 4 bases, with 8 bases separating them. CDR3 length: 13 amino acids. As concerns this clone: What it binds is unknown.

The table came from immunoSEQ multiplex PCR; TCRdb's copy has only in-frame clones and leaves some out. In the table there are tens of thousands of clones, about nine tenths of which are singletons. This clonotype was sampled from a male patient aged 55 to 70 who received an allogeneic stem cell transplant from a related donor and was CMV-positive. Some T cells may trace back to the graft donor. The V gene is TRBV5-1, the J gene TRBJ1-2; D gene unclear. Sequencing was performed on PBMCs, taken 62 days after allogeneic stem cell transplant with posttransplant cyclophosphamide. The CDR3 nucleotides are TGCGCCAGCAGCTTGCTGAGAGGCTATGGCTACACCTTC. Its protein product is CASSLLRGYGYTF. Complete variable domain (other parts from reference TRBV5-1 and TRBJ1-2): KAGVTQTPRYLIKTRGQQVTLSCSPISGHRSVSWYQQTPGQGLQFLFEYFSETQRNKGNFPGRFSGRQFSNSRSEMNVSTLELGDSALYLCASSLLRGYGYTFGSGTRLTVV.